This passage covers 14 T cell receptor beta chains from one sample sequenced in a study of blood T cell repertoires in COVID-19. Repertoires were generated with immunoSEQ multiplex PCR, while TCRdb's copy carries only in-frame clones and drops some. The sample contains 25,000 to 35,000 clones, approximately 89% of which appear only once. The sequenced sample consisted of peripheral blood. All receptors derive from a human donor in a cohort sampled during active COVID-19.

This clone was seen just once. The CDR3 reads CASGLSPGNSYEQYF. The CDR3 DNA sequence: TGTGCTAGTGGTTTGTCTCCGGGAAACTCCTACGAGCAGTACTTC. The chain uses TRBV12-5 and TRBJ2-7; maybe TRBD2 (5 bases). Germline values: CDR1 LGHNT, CDR2 FRNRAP. V lost 2 bases and J lost 0, with 11 bases in between. The length of the CDR3 is 15 residues.

The rearrangement joins TRBV11-2 to TRBJ1-2; 8 nucleotides agree with TRBD1. Germline CDR1 is SGHAT and CDR2 is FQNNGV. The CDR3 covers 16 residues. Germline trimming cut 5 bases from V and 0 bases from J; bases unmatched to any gene: 8. The CDR3 DNA follows: TGTGCCAGCAGCCGGACATGGACAGGGTCTAACTATGGCTACACCTTC. This encodes CASSRTWTGSNYGYTF.

The V and J genes are TRBV28 and TRBJ2-3; 12 nucleotides agree with TRBD2. This CDR3 is built from 15 residues. Per the germline V gene, CDR1 is MDHEN and CDR2 is SYDVKM. The trim removed 10 bases at V and 5 bases at J, leaving 10 bases unmatched. The CDR3 here is CATLGLAGPLDTQYF. CDR3 DNA sequence: TGTGCCACCCTGGGACTAGCGGGCCCTCTAGATACGCAGTATTTT.

The chain combines TRBV28 with TRBJ1-1, with TRBD1 matching over 7 bases. Germline assignment: CDR1 MDHEN and CDR2 SYDVKM. Unmatched junction bases numbered 5, after V lost 7 bases and J lost 0 bases. The CDR3 length is 14 residues. CDR3: CASKEGAVNTEAFF. Here the CDR3 DNA reads TGTGCCAGCAAGGAGGGGGCGGTGAACACTGAAGCTTTCTTT.

The chain carries TRBV7-8 and TRBJ2-7; 8 nucleotides line up with TRBD1. After removal of 5 bases from V and 4 bases from J, the junction contained 1 base not matched to a gene. The CDR3 is 12 amino acids. The germline V gene encodes CDR1 SGHVS and CDR2 FQNEAQ. CDR3 coding DNA: TGTGCCAGCAGCCGACAGGGGTACGAGCAGTACTTC. It specifies CASSRQGYEQYF.

This clone was found a few times. J is TRBJ2-7 and V is TRBV27, with 8 bases identical to TRBD2. J was trimmed by 10 bases and V by 0 bases; bases with no gene match: 14. Germline CDR1 and CDR2: MNHEY and SMNVEV (reference sequence). The CDR3 is 16 residues long. CDR3 sequence reads: CASSLSPGTSSYEQYF. In nucleotides, the CDR3 is TGTGCCAGCAGTTTATCCCCCGGGACTAGTTCCTATGAACAGTACTTC.

The rearrangement uses TRBV25-1 and TRBJ2-5; TRBD1 matches 8 bases. V was clipped by 6 bases and J by 7 bases; unmatched bases: 10. The CDR3 totals 14 residues. The germline V gene encodes CDR1 MGHDK and CDR2 SYGVNS. CDR3 amino acids: CASSDPRGTGTQYF. The CDR3 DNA reads as TGTGCCAGCAGCGATCCAAGAGGGACAGGGACCCAGTACTTC.

This chain joins TRBV6-5 and TRBJ1-4; D not resolved. With 6 bases removed from V and 6 bases from J, the gap between germline ends came to 8 bases. Germline lookup yields CDR1 MNHEY and CDR2 SVGAGI. The CDR3 loop spans 12 amino acids. CDR3 bases: TGTGCCAGCAGATCTTTAGATGAAAAACTGTTTTTT. Translation gives CASRSLDEKLFF.

This rearrangement joins TRBV2 to TRBJ2-3, with 8 bases aligning to TRBD1. Germline V gene sequence: CDR1 SNHLY, CDR2 FYNNEI. V shed 3 bases and J 9 bases; nucleotides not matched to a gene: 14. This CDR3 has 16 residues. The CDR3 nucleotides are TGTGCCAGCAGTGACCCGGGACAGGCCAGGGTAGGGACGCAGTATTTT. This translates into CASSDPGQARVGTQYF.

The chain has TRBV6-2 or TRBV6-3 and TRBJ2-3, with D possibly being TRBD2 (5 bases). The germline V gene has CDR1 MNHEY and CDR2 SVGEGT. The V gene lost 2 bases and the J gene lost 4 bases, with 13 bases spanning the gap. CDR3 length equals 15 residues. In DNA form, the CDR3 reads TGTGCCAGCAGTTACGGACTCATCCCGGCAGATACGCAGTATTTT. This codes for CASSYGLIPADTQYF.

The chain recombines TRBV6-5 with TRBJ2-1, with a tentative D call TRBD2 (6 bases). V was shortened by 2 bases and J by 2 bases, with 7 bases between the two germline ends. Germline V gene lookup returns CDR1 MNHEY and CDR2 SVGAGI. CDR3 length: 14 residues. The CDR3 here is CASSYGGPYNEQFF. For the CDR3, the DNA is TGTGCCAGCAGTTACGGAGGGCCCTACAATGAGCAGTTCTTC.

This chain joins TRBV18 and TRBJ2-4, with D perhaps TRBD2 (7 bases). Trimming pared 2 bases from V and 1 base from J, leaving 12 bases between. Germline loops: CDR1 KGHSH, CDR2 LQKENI. CDR3 length: 16 amino acids. The CDR3 DNA reads TGTGCCAGCTCACCAGGGGGGGCCGAGGCCAAAAACATTCAGTACTTC. It codes for CASSPGGAEAKNIQYF.

V gene TRBV7-9 combines with J gene TRBJ2-1; 9 bases align to TRBD2. The CDR3 sequence is 15 residues long. Germline CDR1 SEHNR, CDR2 FQNEAQ (reference sequence). Unmatched junction bases numbered 7, after V lost 7 bases and J lost 3 bases. Here the CDR3 DNA reads TGTGCCAGCACCCCGACTAGCGGAAACTACAATGAGCAGTTCTTC. This codes for CASTPTSGNYNEQFF.

The chain is built from TRBV6-2 or TRBV6-3 and TRBJ2-1; D is unclear. Germline CDR1 is MNHEY and CDR2 is SVGEGT. Trimming shortened V by 0 bases and J by 0 bases, and 9 bases separated the two germline ends. This CDR3 contains 16 residues. The CDR3 DNA is TGTGCCAGCAGTTACTCCTCCCCGAGCTCCTACAATGAGCAGTTCTTC. Translating it yields CASSYSSPSSYNEQFF.